Presented here are 28 T cell receptor beta chains from one specimen sequenced in a study of identical twins. TCRdb re-derived calls from the 5' RACE reads in MiXCR, one entry per CDR3 protein. Counted here are around 1.7 million distinct CDR3 sequences, 25% to 35% occurring once; the ten biggest clones make up about 0.27%. The specimen was cord blood. The receptor set was obtained from a newborn girl in good health.

This clonotype was seen a handful of times. J is TRBJ1-4 and V is TRBV15; D not certain. Trimming stripped 1 base from V and 6 bases from J, with 15 bases between. Per the germline V gene, CDR1 is LNHNV and CDR2 is YYDKDF (reference sequence). The length of the CDR3 is 16 residues. The CDR3 region has the DNA TGTGCCACCAGCAGAGCCATTGGGAAAGAGGATGAAAAACTGTTTTTT. Protein product: CATSRAIGKEDEKLFF.

The V and J genes are TRBV5-1 and TRBJ1-1, with D perhaps matching TRBD1 (5 bases). Germline CDR1 and CDR2: SGHRS and YFSETQ. The germline V and J ends were trimmed by 3 bases and 5 bases, with 20 bases remaining between them. The CDR3 loop spans 16 amino acids. The CDR3 nucleotides read TGCGCCAGCAGCTCCACCGGACGGGGGTGGTGGACTGAAGCTTTCTTT. Its translation: CASSSTGRGWWTEAFF. The full variable domain, rest sourced from reference TRBV5-1 and TRBJ1-1, is KAGVTQTPRYLIKTRGQQVTLSCSPISGHRSVSWYQQTPGQGLQFLFEYFSETQRNKGNFPGRFSGRQFSNSRSEMNVSTLELGDSALYLCASSSTGRGWWTEAFFGQGTRLTVV.

The rearrangement joins TRBV4-1 to TRBJ2-3; D gene uncertain. The CDR3 length is 14 residues. Deletions cut 4 bases from V and 4 bases from J, with 12 bases between. The germline gives CDR1 MGHRA, CDR2 YSYEKL. The CDR3, as DNA: TGCGCCAGCAGCCTCATCGTGCTTGCAGATACGCAGTATTTT. Its translation is CASSLIVLADTQYF.

This clonotype was observed a single time. A read error may explain this, as a much larger clone is one base away. The J gene is TRBJ2-3, the V gene TRBV5-1; 10 bases match TRBD2. Losses at the gene ends were 6 bases for V and 2 bases for J; bases not matched to a gene: 6. The V gene's germline CDR1 is SGHRS and CDR2 YFSETQ. The CDR3 spans 15 residues. As DNA, the CDR3 is TGCGCCAGCAACTCCGGGACTAGCGCCACAGATACGCAGTATTTT. Encoded protein: CASNSGTSATDTQYF. The whole variable domain, remainder taken from reference TRBV5-1 and TRBJ2-3, is KAGVTQTPRYLIKTRGQQVTLSCSPISGHRSVSWYQQTPGQGLQFLFEYFSETQRNKGNFPGRFSGRQFSNSRSEMNVSTLELGDSALYLCASNSGTSATDTQYFGPGTRLTVL.

V gene TRBV7-2 combines with J gene TRBJ2-1; D remains ambiguous. This CDR3 spans 14 amino acids. The ends were cut back, 1 base at V and 9 bases at J, with 13 bases in the middle. CDR1 and CDR2 (germline): SGHTA, FQGNSA. The CDR3 is CASSLDAPIIEQFF. The CDR3 DNA sequence: TGTGCCAGCAGCTTAGACGCCCCCATTATTGAGCAGTTCTTC.

This rearrangement joins TRBV5-6 to TRBJ1-2; D not resolved. The CDR3 loop spans 15 amino acids. The germline CDR1 and CDR2 sequences are SGHDT and YYEEEE. V was pared by 1 base and J by 4 bases, with 14 bases between. The CDR3 region has the DNA TGTGCCAGCAGCTTGCCTAGTCGACCAGTCTATGGCTACACCTTC. Amino acids: CASSLPSRPVYGYTF. Filled out from reference TRBV5-6 and TRBJ1-2, the complete variable domain reads DAGVTQSPTHLIKTRGQQVTLRCSPKSGHDTVSWYQQALGQGPQFIFQYYEEEERQRGNFPDRFSGHQFPNYSSELNVNALLLGDSALYLCASSLPSRPVYGYTFGSGTRLTVV.

The V and J genes are TRBV15 and TRBJ1-4; tentative D call: TRBD1 (6 bases). The V end lost 0 bases, the J end lost 8 bases, and 13 bases lay between the germline ends. CDR3 length: 15 residues. In germline, CDR1 is LNHNV, CDR2 YYDKDF (reference sequence). The CDR3 nucleotides are TGTGCCACCAGCAGAGACCGGGGAACAGGGGAAAAACTGTTTTTT. It specifies CATSRDRGTGEKLFF.

V usage is TRBV20-1 and J usage is TRBJ2-1; 13 nucleotides agree with TRBD2. The CDR3 is 20 amino acids. Per the germline V gene, CDR1 is DFQATT and CDR2 is SNEGSKA (reference sequence). V shed 0 bases, J shed 3 bases, and the junction held 14 bases outside the gene matches. The CDR3 DNA reads as TGCAGTGCTAGAGAACTCCAACTAGCGGGAGGGTCGGGGGGCTACAATGAGCAGTTCTTC. It codes for CSARELQLAGGSGGYNEQFF.

V usage is TRBV30 and J usage is TRBJ2-1; D is unclear. The V end was cut by 1 base, the J end by 7 bases, with 11 bases between. CDR3 length: 13 amino acids. Germline V gene data show CDR1 as GTSNPN and CDR2 as SVGIG (reference sequence). The CDR3 loop reads CAWSAGVINEQFF. The CDR3 DNA reads as TGTGCCTGGAGTGCTGGCGTTATAAATGAGCAGTTCTTC.

To note about this clonotype: A much larger clone differs from this one at a single base, so this may be a read error. J is TRBJ2-3 and V is TRBV12-3 or TRBV12-4; 7 bases are shared with TRBD2. V gave up 5 bases and J gave up 1 base; unmatched junction bases: 6. The length of the CDR3 is 15 residues. CDR3 region: CASSPWTRGTDTQYF. The DNA of the CDR3 is TGTGCCAGCAGTCCCTGGACTAGGGGCACAGATACGCAGTATTTT.

A few counts support this clonotype. CDR3 amino acids: CASSLGGGPSDTQYF. The DNA for the CDR3 is TGCGCCAGCAGCTTGGGCGGGGGGCCGTCAGATACGCAGTATTTT. The chain links TRBV5-1 to TRBJ2-3; 8 bases are a match to TRBD2. This CDR3 is built from 15 residues. The V gene end was trimmed by 0 bases and the J gene end by 4 bases; junction bases not matched to a gene: 4. CDR1 and CDR2 from the germline V gene are SGHRS and YFSETQ.

This clonotype was observed a few times. In nucleotides, the CDR3 is TGCGCCAGCAGCCGGAGACAGAGCACAGATACGCAGTATTTT. It yields the protein CASSRRQSTDTQYF. The V call is TRBV5-1, the J call TRBJ2-3, with TRBD1 as a possible D gene (5 bases). The CDR3 loop spans 14 amino acids. The V and J ends lost 4 bases and 0 bases respectively, with 9 bases between them. In germline, CDR1 is SGHRS, CDR2 YFSETQ.

This clonotype was detected once. Written as DNA, the CDR3 is TGCAGCCCGAGCGGGATTAGCACAGATACGCAGTATTTT. Translation gives CSPSGISTDTQYF. The rearrangement links TRBV29-1 to TRBJ2-3; TRBD2 matches 7 bases. V was pared by 8 bases and J by 0 bases, with 5 bases of the junction left unmatched. Germline CDR1 and CDR2: SQVTM and ANQGSEA. The CDR3 has 13 amino acids.

V gene TRBV20-1 combines with J gene TRBJ2-7, with D uncertain. Germline V CDR1 and CDR2: DFQATT, SNEGSKA (reference sequence). Trimming removed 6 bases from V and 0 bases from J, with 15 bases in between. The CDR3 totals 14 residues. The CDR3 sequence: CSACCPLDSYEQYF. Here the CDR3 DNA reads TGCAGTGCCTGTTGCCCCCTAGACTCCTACGAGCAGTACTTC.

This clonotype has just a few counts. V gene TRBV6-6 combines with J gene TRBJ2-4; 7 bases match TRBD1. Germline V gene data show CDR1 as MNHNY and CDR2 as SVGAGI (reference sequence). V lost 2 bases, J lost 1 base, and 5 bases stayed unmatched. The CDR3 contains 16 residues. The CDR3 reads CASSYEGARAKNIQYF. In nucleotides, the CDR3 is TGTGCCAGCAGTTACGAGGGGGCTCGGGCCAAAAACATTCAGTACTTC.

The chain is built from TRBV24-1 and TRBJ2-3, with 9 bases that match TRBD2. V gave up 0 bases and J gave up 5 bases; unmatched junction bases: 14. Per the germline V gene, CDR1 is KGHDR and CDR2 is SFDVKD. This CDR3 contains 19 residues. The CDR3 here is CATSDLTRPGGLAVDTQYF. CDR3 nucleotide sequence: TGTGCCACCAGTGATTTGACCCGCCCCGGGGGACTAGCTGTAGATACGCAGTATTTT.

This clonotype showed up just a few times. This chain connects TRBV6-6 to TRBJ1-5, with D possibly TRBD1 on 6 matching bases. The length of the CDR3 is 16 residues. Trimming removed 2 bases from V and 2 bases from J, with 13 bases in between. CDR1 MNHNY and CDR2 SVGAGI come from the germline V gene (reference sequence). The CDR3: CASSYPVRGGNQPQHF. CDR3 nucleotides: TGTGCCAGCAGTTACCCGGTCAGGGGAGGCAATCAGCCCCAGCATTTT.

This clonotype was recorded a few times. The chain joins TRBV6-6 to TRBJ2-3, with TRBD2 identical over 7 bases. Germline V gene sequence: CDR1 MNHNY, CDR2 SVGAGI (reference sequence). There are 16 residues in the CDR3. Germline trimming cut 2 bases from V and 0 bases from J; bases unmatched to any gene: 5. This CDR3 reads CASSYRLAVSTDTQYF. The DNA for the CDR3 is TGTGCCAGCAGTTACAGACTAGCCGTGAGCACAGATACGCAGTATTTT.

This chain connects TRBV30 to TRBJ2-1; 7 nucleotides align to TRBD1. This CDR3 has 13 residues. The J segment lost 10 bases and the V segment lost 5 bases, leaving 11 bases of the junction unmatched. From germline, CDR1 is GTSNPN and CDR2 SVGIG (reference sequence). The CDR3 DNA is TGTGCCTGGGCGACAGGGTTGTCGCAAGAGCAGTTCTTC. It codes for CAWATGLSQEQFF.

The gene calls are TRBV28 and TRBJ1-3; a weak D match, TRBD1 (6 bases). With 3 bases removed from V and 2 bases from J, the gap between germline ends came to 11 bases. This CDR3 has 15 residues. Per the germline V gene, CDR1 is MDHEN and CDR2 is SYDVKM. The CDR3 coding sequence is TGTGCCAGCAGTTTCCCCACAGGGACTGGAAACACCATATATTTT. Residues: CASSFPTGTGNTIYF.

The chain recombines TRBV7-2 with TRBJ2-5; 11 bases fit TRBD2. CDR3 length equals 17 residues. J was trimmed by 11 bases and V by 7 bases; bases with no gene match: 21. CDR1 SGHTA and CDR2 FQGNSA come from the germline V gene. CDR3 DNA: TGTGCCAGCATCATACTAGCGGGGGTTCCTTCCTACAATGAGCAGTACTTC. Protein product: CASIILAGVPSYNEQYF.

The rearrangement links TRBV7-9 to TRBJ1-2; 12 positions match TRBD1. The junction had 17 bases not matched to a gene; V was cut back by 7 bases and J by 5 bases. Germline V gene lookup returns CDR1 SEHNR and CDR2 FQNEAQ (reference sequence). The CDR3 runs 18 residues. This chain's CDR3 is CASIVLTNKGQGAYGYTF. The CDR3 DNA reads TGTGCCAGCATCGTCTTGACGAATAAGGGACAGGGGGCTTATGGCTACACCTTC.

V is TRBV6-6 and J is TRBJ1-4, with 7 bases that match TRBD1. The length of the CDR3 is 17 residues. Germline CDR1 reads MNHNY; CDR2 reads SVGAGI (reference sequence). V was clipped by 4 bases and J by 0 bases; unmatched bases: 8. For the CDR3, the DNA is TGTGCCAGCAGTTTAAACGACAGGGAGGCAACTAATGAAAAACTGTTTTTT. Its protein is CASSLNDREATNEKLFF.

The V and J genes are TRBV10-3 and TRBJ2-6; a possible D gene is TRBD1 (6 bases). This CDR3 spans 17 amino acids. V was shortened by 5 bases and J by 0 bases, with 14 bases between the two germline ends. Germline CDR1 is ENHRY and CDR2 is SYGVKD. The CDR3 loop reads CAISSHGQFSGANVLTF. The CDR3 coding sequence is TGTGCCATCAGTTCCCATGGACAGTTCTCTGGGGCCAACGTCCTGACTTTC.

The chain links TRBV12-3 or TRBV12-4 to TRBJ2-3; D gene uncertain. This CDR3 comprises 15 residues. V lost 9 bases and J lost 0, with 16 bases in between. The CDR3 coding sequence is TGTGCCAGTAGTCCCCCCTCCGATAGCACAGATACGCAGTATTTT. Translating gives CASSPPSDSTDTQYF.

The J gene is TRBJ1-2, the V gene TRBV7-9, with 9 positions matching TRBD1. The germline gives CDR1 SEHNR, CDR2 FQNEAQ (reference sequence). The CDR3 totals 15 residues. The J segment lost 5 bases and the V segment lost 3 bases, leaving 7 bases of the junction unmatched. The CDR3 coding sequence is TGTGCCAGCAGCTTTGTTAGGACAGGGGAATATGGCTACACCTTC. Protein: CASSFVRTGEYGYTF.

This clonotype was recorded a few times. This rearrangement joins TRBV12-3 or TRBV12-4 to TRBJ1-5; no reliable D call. Trimming cost V 5 bases and J 6 bases, with 14 bases left between them. The CDR3 spans 14 residues. As DNA, the CDR3 is TGTGCCAGCAGTCTAACTTTATGGAGTCAGCCCCAGCATTTT. Its protein is CASSLTLWSQPQHF.

The chain links TRBV5-1 to TRBJ2-3; TRBD1 agrees at 8 bases. Unmatched junction bases numbered 4, after V lost 4 bases and J lost 0 bases. The CDR3 has 15 residues. In germline, CDR1 is SGHRS, CDR2 YFSETQ. CDR3 region: CASSVTGDSTDTQYF. In DNA, the CDR3 is TGCGCCAGCAGCGTGACAGGGGATAGCACAGATACGCAGTATTTT.